This is a list of T cell receptor beta chains from one sample in a study of blood T cell repertoires in COVID-19. Assay used: immunoSEQ multiplex PCR; TCRdb lists only in-frame clones, some missing. The table has about 350,000 clones, approximately 89% seen once. The specimen sequenced was peripheral blood. These receptors were taken from a woman aged 60-75 years with COVID-19, enrolled during active disease. Each CDR3 is given with its conserved first and last residue. The D gene is left open where the match is weak. Not all rows give a size; the values are once, few, many and, for expanded clones, a class.

clone_size	v_call	d_call	j_call	cdr3_nt	cdr3_aa
once	TRBV19	TRBD2	TRBJ2-7	TGTGCCAGTAGTCCGGACCTAGCGGGGACCTACGAGCAGTACTTC	CASSPDLAGTYEQYF
-	TRBV5-1	TRBD2	TRBJ2-1	TGCGCCAGCAGCTTGGTACGAAGCGGGGGGAACAATGAGCAGTTCTTC	CASSLVRSGGNNEQFF
-	TRBV5-4	TRBD1	TRBJ1-2	TGTGCCAGCAGCTGGGGACAGGGCGGGGGCTACACCTTC	CASSWGQGGGYTF
-	TRBV19	-	TRBJ2-7	TGTGCCAGTAGGGGCACACTCTACGAGCAGTACTTC	CASRGTLYEQYF
-	TRBV25-1	TRBD1	TRBJ1-1	TGTGCCAGCAGCCCCCTCATGACAGGGTTGAACACTGAAGCTTTCTTT	CASSPLMTGLNTEAFF
-	TRBV10-3	-	TRBJ1-2	TGTGCCATCAGTGTGCGGGGCCCCGACTATGGCTACACCTTC	CAISVRGPDYGYTF
-	TRBV19	TRBD1	TRBJ1-1	TGTGCCAGTAGCCTAGACAGGGTACGAACTGAAGCTTTCTTT	CASSLDRVRTEAFF
-	TRBV6-5	TRBD1	TRBJ2-7	TGTGCCAGCCATCCGACAGGGGATATGACCTACGAGCAGTACTTC	CASHPTGDMTYEQYF
-	TRBV28	-	TRBJ1-3	TGTGCCAGCAGCGGGGGAGGGGCTGGAAACACCATATATTTT	CASSGGGAGNTIYF
-	TRBV19	-	TRBJ1-1	TGTGCCACCCTTGGTCAGTTGAACACTGAAGCTTTCTTT	CATLGQLNTEAFF
-	TRBV10-1	TRBD1	TRBJ1-2	TGCGCCAGCAACTCAAACAGGGGAGTCTATGGCTACACCTTC	CASNSNRGVYGYTF
-	TRBV5-6	-	TRBJ2-7	TGTGCCAGCAGCTTGGCTAGCCCAGGCATCTACGAGCAGTACTTC	CASSLASPGIYEQYF
-	TRBV6-5	-	TRBJ1-6	TGTGCCAGCAGCCTAGGGACACCCGATAATTCACCCCTCCACTTT	CASSLGTPDNSPLHF
once	TRBV5-1	-	TRBJ2-5	TGCGCCAGCAGCTGGGGGACAACCCAAGAGACCCAGTACTTC	CASSWGTTQETQYF
-	TRBV9	-	TRBJ1-3	TGTGCCAGCAGCGTAGCAGGGACTGTAGGAAACACCATATATTTT	CASSVAGTVGNTIYF
-	TRBV29-1	TRBD2	TRBJ2-5	TGCAGCGTCCGACCGGGGGGAGAGACCCAGTACTTC	CSVRPGGETQYF
-	TRBV10-2	-	TRBJ1-1	TGCGCCAGCAGTGAAGCCGGGACACCTATCACTGAAGCTTTCTTT	CASSEAGTPITEAFF
-	TRBV7-2	-	TRBJ1-2	TGTGCCAGCAGCTTAGTCGGGACACCTAGAAGGGGCTACACCTTC	CASSLVGTPRRGYTF
-	TRBV18	-	TRBJ2-5	TGTGCCAGCTCGTCGGACAGACAAGAGACCCAGTACTTC	CASSSDRQETQYF
few	TRBV7-2	TRBD2	TRBJ2-2	TGTGCCAGCAGCTTAGGCTCGCGGGGGGACACCGGGGAGCTGTTTTTT	CASSLGSRGDTGELFF
-	TRBV5-4	-	TRBJ1-6	TGTGCCAGCAGCTTGGAATTGGGGAGCTCCTATAATTCACCCCTCCACTTT	CASSLELGSSYNSPLHF
-	TRBV3-1/TRBV3-2	TRBD1	TRBJ2-7	TGTGCCAGCAGCGTTGGGACAGGTTCCTACGAGCAGTACTTC	CASSVGTGSYEQYF
-	TRBV2	-	TRBJ1-2	TGTGCCAGCAGCGCGGACAGCACTAACTATGGCTACACCTTC	CASSADSTNYGYTF
-	TRBV28	-	TRBJ1-1	TGTGCCAGCAGACCCGAGGAAGGGGGGGAGTACTTCTTT	CASRPEEGGEYFF
-	TRBV4-2	-	TRBJ1-4	TGTGCCAGCAGCCCAAACCCCCTAAATAATGAAAAACTGTTTTTT	CASSPNPLNNEKLFF
-	TRBV30	-	TRBJ2-5	TGTGCCTGGAGTGTGGGGGGGCAGGAGACCCAGTACTTC	CAWSVGGQETQYF
-	TRBV10-1	-	TRBJ1-2	TGCGCCAGCAGTGATCAGCCAGGGGCTGGCTACACCTTC	CASSDQPGAGYTF
-	TRBV5-1	TRBD1	TRBJ1-6	TGCGCCAGCAGCTTGCTCCTACAGGGGATCAATTCACCCCTCCACTTT	CASSLLLQGINSPLHF
-	TRBV7-9	-	TRBJ2-1	TGTGCCAGCAGGAAACCGGACGGGGGAAATGAGCAGTTCTTC	CASRKPDGGNEQFF
-	TRBV24-1	TRBD1	TRBJ2-7	TGTGCCACCAGTGATAGCAGGGGGCGCACCTACGAGCAGTACTTC	CATSDSRGRTYEQYF
-	TRBV6-5	TRBD2	TRBJ2-7	TGTGCCAGCAGTCAACCGGGGGGCTACGAGCAGTACTTC	CASSQPGGYEQYF
-	TRBV11-2	-	TRBJ1-1	TGTGCCAGCAGCTTATCGGGGTGGTTGAACACTGAAGCTTTCTTT	CASSLSGWLNTEAFF
-	TRBV28	-	TRBJ1-2	TGTGCCAGCAGGAAAGGGGCGCAATTTAACTATGGCTACACCTTC	CASRKGAQFNYGYTF
-	TRBV5-1	TRBD2	TRBJ2-3	TGCGCCAGCAGCTTGTTGGGACTAGCGGGGGGGTTCACAGATACGCAGTATTTT	CASSLLGLAGGFTDTQYF
-	TRBV6-5	TRBD1	TRBJ1-6	TGTGCCAGTGGACAGGGGTATAATTCACCCCTCCACTTT	CASGQGYNSPLHF
-	TRBV3-1/TRBV3-2	TRBD1	TRBJ1-6	TGTGCCAGCAGCCAATGGACAGGGGATTCACCCCTCCACTTT	CASSQWTGDSPLHF
once	TRBV5-5	-	TRBJ1-1	TGTGCCAGCAGCTTGTCTTCTACAGGCGCTGAAGCTTTCTTT	CASSLSSTGAEAFF
-	TRBV15	-	TRBJ1-6	TGTGCCACCAGCGAAGACAGCTCCCTCTCCTATAATTCACCCCTCCACTTT	CATSEDSSLSYNSPLHF
-	TRBV9	-	TRBJ2-6	TGTGCCAGCAGCTTCAGGGTGGCCGGGGCCAACGTCCTGACTTTC	CASSFRVAGANVLTF
-	TRBV7-3	-	TRBJ2-5	TGTGCCAGCAGCCCAAACCCGGGTCGGCAAGAGACCCAGTACTTC	CASSPNPGRQETQYF
-	TRBV28	-	TRBJ1-2	TGTGCCAGCAGATACCGCGGGGTAGATGGCTACACCTTC	CASRYRGVDGYTF
-	TRBV3-1/TRBV3-2	-	TRBJ2-5	TGTGCCAGCAGCCAAGCCGTCTTAGAGACCCAGTACTTC	CASSQAVLETQYF
-	TRBV10-1	-	TRBJ2-1	TGCGCCAGCAGTGAGTCGGGAGGATTCAATGAGCAGTTCTTC	CASSESGGFNEQFF
-	TRBV24-1	-	TRBJ1-2	TGTGCCACTCGCTGGGGAGGGATGTATGGCTACACCTTC	CATRWGGMYGYTF
-	TRBV7-3	TRBD2	TRBJ2-2	TGTGCCAGCAGCTTAATCGGACTAGCGGGGGTCCGTCCGAACACCGGGGAGCTGTTTTTT	CASSLIGLAGVRPNTGELFF
-	TRBV28	-	TRBJ1-1	TGTGCCAGCAGTTCCCCCGGGGGGCCGGGGACTGAAGCTTTCTTT	CASSSPGGPGTEAFF
-	TRBV10-3	-	TRBJ2-7	TGTGCCATCAGTGAGTCGACAGTTACTTCCCACGAGCAGTACTTC	CAISESTVTSHEQYF
-	TRBV5-5	-	TRBJ1-2	TGTGCCAGCAGTTACGGGATTAGGGAATGGTATGGCTACACCTTC	CASSYGIREWYGYTF
-	TRBV5-1	-	TRBJ1-2	TGCGCCAGCAGCTTGGCCTCCGGTCCCAACTATGGCTACACCTTC	CASSLASGPNYGYTF
-	TRBV5-1	TRBD1	TRBJ2-4	TGCGCCAGCAGTAGGACAGGGGACAAAAACATTCAGTACTTC	CASSRTGDKNIQYF
-	TRBV7-8	TRBD1	TRBJ2-7	TGTGCCAGCAGCTTAGGGTCAGGGGGTAGTTCCCCCAGCTCCTACGAGCAGTACTTC	CASSLGSGGSSPSSYEQYF
once	TRBV19	TRBD1	TRBJ1-1	TGTGCCAGTAGAGACAGGGGTCGGGAAGCTTTCTTT	CASRDRGREAFF
few	TRBV27	-	TRBJ1-6	TGTGCCAGCAGCCCCGAGGCCTACCTTTCACCCCTCCACTTT	CASSPEAYLSPLHF
-	TRBV30	TRBD2	TRBJ2-1	TGTGCCTGGAGGGGGGGACTAGCACGGAATGAGCAGTTCTTC	CAWRGGLARNEQFF